This T cell receptor beta chain was captured by sequencing in a study of blood T cell repertoires in COVID-19. Turning to the study itself: Nucleic acid was either cDNA or gDNA, and it came from T cells, B-cell-depleted T cells, or PBMCs.

TCRdb's copy holds only in-frame clones and misses some; the assay was immunoSEQ multiplex PCR. Of roughly 100,000 clones listed, roughly nine tenths are singletons. The V gene lost 5 bases and the J gene lost 8 bases, with 7 bases spanning the gap. CDR3 length: 10 amino acids. CDR1 and CDR2 from the germline V gene are DFQATT and SNEGSKA (reference sequence). Sequencing was done on a sample of peripheral blood. This clonotype was sampled from a human donor in a cohort sampled during active COVID-19. The chain is built from TRBV20-1 and TRBJ2-1; D remains ambiguous. CDR3 region: CSAVDYEQFF. CDR3 nucleotide sequence: TGCAGTGCTGTCGACTATGAGCAGTTCTTC.